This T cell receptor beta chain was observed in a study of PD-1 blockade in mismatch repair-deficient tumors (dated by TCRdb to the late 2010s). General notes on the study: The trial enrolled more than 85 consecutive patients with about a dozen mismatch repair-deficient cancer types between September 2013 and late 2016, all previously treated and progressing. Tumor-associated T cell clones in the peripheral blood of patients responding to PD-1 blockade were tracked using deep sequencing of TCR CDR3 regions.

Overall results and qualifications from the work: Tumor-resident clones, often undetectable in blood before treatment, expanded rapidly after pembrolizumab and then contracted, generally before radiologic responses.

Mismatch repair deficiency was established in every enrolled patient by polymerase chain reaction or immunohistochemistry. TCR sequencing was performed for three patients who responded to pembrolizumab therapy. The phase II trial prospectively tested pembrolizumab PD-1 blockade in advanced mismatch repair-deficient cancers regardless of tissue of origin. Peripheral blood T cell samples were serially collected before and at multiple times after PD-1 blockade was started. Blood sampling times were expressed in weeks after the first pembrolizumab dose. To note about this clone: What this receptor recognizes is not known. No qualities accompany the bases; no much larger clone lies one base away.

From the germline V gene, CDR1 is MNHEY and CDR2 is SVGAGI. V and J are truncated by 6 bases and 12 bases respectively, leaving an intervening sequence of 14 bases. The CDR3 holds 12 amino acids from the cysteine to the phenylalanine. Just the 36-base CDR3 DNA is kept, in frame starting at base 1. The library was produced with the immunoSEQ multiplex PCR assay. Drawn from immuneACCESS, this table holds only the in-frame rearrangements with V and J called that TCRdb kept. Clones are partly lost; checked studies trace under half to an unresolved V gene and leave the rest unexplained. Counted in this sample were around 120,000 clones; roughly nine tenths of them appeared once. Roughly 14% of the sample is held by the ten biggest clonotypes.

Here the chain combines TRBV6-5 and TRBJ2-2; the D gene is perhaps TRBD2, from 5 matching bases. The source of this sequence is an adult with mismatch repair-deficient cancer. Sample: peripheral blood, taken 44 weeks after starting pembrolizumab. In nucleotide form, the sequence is TGTGCCAGCAGCCGCGACGGACTCCAGCTGTTTTTT. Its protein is CASSRDGLQLFF.